These T cell receptor beta chains were read from a single sample in a study of blood T cell repertoires in COVID-19. TCRdb's table, derived via immunoSEQ multiplex PCR, lists solely in-frame clones and lacks some. The sample includes under 150,000 clones, around 80% of them seen just once. Source material: peripheral blood. All receptors derive from a man aged 60 to 69 with acute or convalescent COVID-19. Both conserved end residues are part of each CDR3. D genes are given only for firm matches. Clone size is stated in some rows and not others, as once, few, many or a class when expanded.

D gene,J gene,V gene,clone size,CDR3 protein,CDR3 DNA
-,TRBJ2-1,TRBV11-3,-,CASSLGHSYNEQFF,TGTGCCAGCAGCTTAGGACACTCCTACAATGAGCAGTTCTTC
-,TRBJ2-7,TRBV7-9,-,CASSFVGSPYEQYF,TGTGCCAGCAGCTTTGTCGGGAGTCCATACGAGCAGTACTTC
TRBD1,TRBJ1-2,TRBV7-9,-,CASSLGQGHGYTF,TGTGCCAGCAGCTTAGGACAGGGGCATGGCTACACCTTC
-,TRBJ2-7,TRBV5-1,-,CASSLEVGDLYEQYF,TGCGCCAGCAGCTTGGAGGTAGGGGATTTGTACGAGCAGTACTTC
TRBD1,TRBJ2-1,TRBV29-1,-,CSVEPRDRYNEQFF,TGCAGCGTTGAACCCCGGGACAGGTACAATGAGCAGTTCTTC
-,TRBJ1-2,TRBV24-1,-,CATSDAALAGVYGYTF,TGTGCCACCAGTGACGCCGCGTTGGCAGGTGTCTATGGCTACACCTTC
TRBD2,TRBJ2-1,TRBV30,-,CAWSRKGLASHEQFF,TGTGCCTGGAGTCGTAAGGGACTAGCCTCGCATGAGCAGTTCTTC
TRBD2,TRBJ2-1,TRBV6-9,-,CASRSRIAGLTHNEQFF,TGTGCCAGCAGATCGAGGATAGCGGGATTAACCCACAATGAGCAGTTCTTC
-,TRBJ2-2,TRBV10-3,-,CAISETGNTGELFF,TGTGCCATCAGTGAGACCGGGAACACCGGGGAGCTGTTTTTT
-,TRBJ1-2,TRBV28,-,CASSLTITQGPVQGYTF,TGTGCCAGCAGTTTAACGATTACTCAGGGGCCGGTCCAAGGCTACACCTTC
TRBD2,TRBJ2-3,TRBV2,-,CATPGTSGTDTQYF,TGTGCCACCCCTGGGACTAGCGGGACAGATACGCAGTATTTT
-,TRBJ1-2,TRBV6-5,few,CASRPGLSNYGYTF,TGTGCCAGCAGACCAGGCTTATCCAACTATGGCTACACCTTC
-,TRBJ2-7,TRBV10-3,-,CAISHPEGSVYEQYF,TGTGCCATCAGCCACCCGGAAGGGAGTGTCTACGAGCAGTACTTC
-,TRBJ1-3,TRBV3-1/TRBV3-2,-,CASSQDQGKGNTIYF,TGTGCCAGCAGCCAAGACCAGGGCAAAGGAAACACCATATATTTT
-,TRBJ1-2,TRBV12-1,once,CASSFARRWLRYGYTF,TGTGCCAGCAGCTTTGCGAGGCGGTGGCTCCGCTATGGCTACACCTTC
TRBD2,TRBJ2-7,TRBV6-5,-,CATSGLFNEQYF,TGTGCCACCTCGGGACTATTCAACGAGCAGTACTTC